Presented here are 5 T cell receptor beta chains from one specimen sequenced in a study of T cells after yellow fever vaccination. Each CDR3 protein gets one entry after TCRdb re-called the 5' RACE reads with MiXCR. The sample has some 250,000 distinct CDR3 sequences; 6.9% are singletons. Material: CD4+ T cells sorted from PBMCs, obtained 15 days after the yellow fever booster vaccination. Receptor source: a man aged 25-40 years who received the YFV17D yellow fever vaccine.

The sample holds a few counts of this clonotype. The chain has TRBV29-1 and TRBJ2-3; unclear D gene. CDR1 is SQVTM, CDR2 ANQGSEA, per germline. V was pared by 3 bases and J by 4 bases, with 14 bases between. The CDR3 sequence is 14 residues long. CDR3 in DNA: TGCAGCGTTGAGGGTCCAACTGCGGCAGATACGCAGTATTTT. Residues: CSVEGPTAADTQYF.

In its sample, this clonotype was seen a few times. This chain connects TRBV5-1 to TRBJ2-3; a weak D match, TRBD2 (5 bases). The CDR3 is 12 residues long. CDR1 and CDR2 (germline): SGHRS, YFSETQ. V was clipped by 3 bases and J by 6 bases, with 8 bases between them. The CDR3 sequence is CASSSTKDTQYF. The CDR3, as DNA: TGCGCCAGCAGCTCGACTAAGGATACGCAGTATTTT.

This clonotype was observed a few times. The chain recombines TRBV7-2 with TRBJ1-2; D might be TRBD1 (6 bases). Between the trimmed V and J ends, which lost 1 base and 7 bases, there was a span of 16 bases. CDR1 is SGHTA and CDR2 is FQGNSA in the germline V gene. This CDR3 region has 15 residues. CDR3 sequence: CASSLDPGADVGYTF. Here the CDR3 DNA reads TGTGCCAGCAGCTTAGACCCAGGGGCCGATGTTGGCTACACCTTC.

This clonotype appeared many times. The rearrangement uses TRBV18 and TRBJ2-7; possibly TRBD1 for D (6 bases). This CDR3 region has 15 residues. From germline, CDR1 is KGHSH and CDR2 LQKENI. V lost 1 base to trimming and J lost 1 base, with 11 bases between them. The DNA of the CDR3 is TGTGCCAGCTCACCACGACAGGTTGGATCCTACGAGCAGTACTTC. Protein product: CASSPRQVGSYEQYF.

The chain employs TRBV2 and TRBJ2-1; D remains ambiguous. V was trimmed by 0 bases and J by 1 base, leaving 4 bases between them. CDR1 SNHLY and CDR2 FYNNEI come from the germline V gene. CDR3 length: 14 amino acids. This CDR3 is CASSEAHSYNEQFF. In DNA, the CDR3 is TGTGCCAGCAGTGAAGCCCATTCCTACAATGAGCAGTTCTTC. Full variable domain (missing parts from reference TRBV2 and TRBJ2-1): EPEVTQTPSHQVTQMGQEVILRCVPISNHLYFYWYRQILGQKVEFLVSFYNNEISEKSEIFDDQFSVERPDGSNFTLKIRSTKLEDSAMYFCASSEAHSYNEQFFGPGTRLTVL.